This is a list of T cell receptor beta chains from one sample in a study of blood T cells in healthy people across ages. TCRdb analysed the 5' RACE reads with MiXCR anew, one entry per CDR3 protein. The sample shows over 950,000 distinct CDR3 sequences, around two fifths of them seen only once. Source material: blood. These receptors all come from a man younger than 35 in good health. CDR3s include the opening cysteine and the closing phenylalanine or tryptophan. Each record gives: clone size, D gene, J gene, V gene, CDR3 protein, CDR3 DNA. The D gene is left open where the match is weak. Only part of the rows carry a size: once, few, many, or a class if the clone is expanded.

>NA|TRBD2|TRBJ2-1|TRBV12-3/TRBV12-4
CASSLSSSGGANNEQFF
TGTGCCAGCAGTTTAAGCTCTAGCGGGGGGGCTAACAATGAGCAGTTCTTC
>NA|TRBD1|TRBJ2-1|TRBV27
CASSRTGGSIYNEQFF
TGTGCCAGCAGCCGGACAGGGGGTTCAATCTACAATGAGCAGTTCTTC
>NA|NA|TRBJ1-6|TRBV20-1
CSAYARGPYNSPLHF
TGCAGTGCTTACGCCCGTGGACCCTATAATTCACCCCTCCACTTT
>NA|TRBD1|TRBJ2-7|TRBV14
CASSPRLDRGYYEQYF
TGTGCCAGCAGCCCCCGACTTGACAGGGGATACTACGAGCAGTACTTC
>NA|NA|TRBJ2-2|TRBV6-1
CASSEGVRFTGELFF
TGTGCCAGCAGTGAAGGGGTCAGATTCACCGGGGAGCTGTTTTTT
>few|NA|TRBJ2-1|TRBV7-9
CASSPRDLPYNEQFF
TGTGCCAGCAGCCCCAGGGACTTACCCTACAATGAGCAGTTCTTC
>NA|TRBD1|TRBJ1-1|TRBV5-1
CASSWGTGEVTEAFF
TGCGCCAGCAGCTGGGGGACAGGGGAGGTGACTGAAGCTTTCTTT
>NA|NA|TRBJ2-1|TRBV7-9
CASSPKAGLASSYNEQFF
TGTGCCAGCAGTCCCAAGGCGGGTTTGGCGAGCTCCTACAATGAGCAGTTCTTC
>NA|TRBD2|TRBJ2-3|TRBV4-2
CASSRPGGGAVDTQYF
TGTGCCAGCAGCCGGCCTGGCGGGGGGGCGGTAGATACGCAGTATTTT
>NA|NA|TRBJ2-5|TRBV5-5
CASTMHGANQETQYF
TGTGCCAGCACCATGCACGGGGCGAACCAAGAGACCCAGTACTTC
>NA|NA|TRBJ1-5|TRBV6-6
CASSPNLEDGSNQPQHF
TGTGCCAGCAGCCCAAACTTAGAGGACGGTAGCAATCAGCCCCAGCATTTT
>few|NA|TRBJ1-6|TRBV7-2
CASSLVQGPSYNSPLHF
TGTGCCAGCAGCTTAGTCCAGGGGCCCTCCTATAATTCACCCCTCCACTTT
>NA|TRBD1|TRBJ2-1|TRBV9
CASSVAGTGWNEQFF
TGTGCCAGCAGCGTAGCCGGGACAGGGTGGAATGAGCAGTTCTTC